The entry that follows covers one T cell receptor beta chain sequence. Its antigen is unknown. The read terminates 3 residues ahead of where the CDR3 ends, so the germline J gene completes it. This record comes from a study of T cell clonality in common variable immunodeficiency. Heparinized whole blood, roughly 5 to 9 ml, came from each donor. The CDR3 is made up of 13 amino acids. V dropped 3 bases and J dropped 4 bases, with 7 bases sitting between them. CDR1 is KGHSH and CDR2 is LQKENI in the germline V gene. Study results and limitations: Compared with controls, CVID subjects had fewer shared TCRbeta clones. CVID subjects showed higher TCRbeta clonality than healthy controls.

Assay used: immunoSEQ multiplex PCR; TCRdb lists only in-frame clones, some missing. The sample yields approximately 37,000 clones, without any singletons. This TCR derives from a person aged 18 to 70 in good health. This sequence joins TRBV18 and TRBJ1-5; perhaps TRBD1 as D (5 bases). Material for sequencing was peripheral blood mononuclear cells. The CDR3 loop reads CASSPGGNQPQHF. CDR3 DNA, as far as it was read: TGTGCCAGCTCACCGGGGGGGAATCAGCCC.